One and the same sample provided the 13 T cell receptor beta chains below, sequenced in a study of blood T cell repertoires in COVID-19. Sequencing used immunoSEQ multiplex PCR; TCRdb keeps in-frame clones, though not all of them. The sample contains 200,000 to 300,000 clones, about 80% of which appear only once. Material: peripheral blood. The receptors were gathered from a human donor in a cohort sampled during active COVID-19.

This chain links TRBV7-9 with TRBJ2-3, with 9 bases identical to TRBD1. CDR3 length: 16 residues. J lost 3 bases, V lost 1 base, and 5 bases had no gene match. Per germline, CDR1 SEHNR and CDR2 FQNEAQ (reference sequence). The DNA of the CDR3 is TGTGCCAGCAGCTTAGAACAGGGGGCGCAGACAGATACGCAGTATTTT. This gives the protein CASSLEQGAQTDTQYF.

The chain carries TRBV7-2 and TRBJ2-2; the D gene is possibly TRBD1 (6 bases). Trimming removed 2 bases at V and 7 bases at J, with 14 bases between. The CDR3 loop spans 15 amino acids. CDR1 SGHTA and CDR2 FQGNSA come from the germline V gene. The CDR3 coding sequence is TGTGCCAGCAGCTTATCGGGACAACAGATCGGGGAGCTGTTTTTT. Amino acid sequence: CASSLSGQQIGELFF.

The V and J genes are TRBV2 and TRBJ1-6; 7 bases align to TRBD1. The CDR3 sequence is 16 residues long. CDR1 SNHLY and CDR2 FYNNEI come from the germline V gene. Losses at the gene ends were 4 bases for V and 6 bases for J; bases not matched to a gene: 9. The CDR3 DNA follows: TGTGCCAGCAGTGTTAGGAGGGGGCGGGGTAATTCACCCCTCCACTTT. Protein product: CASSVRRGRGNSPLHF.

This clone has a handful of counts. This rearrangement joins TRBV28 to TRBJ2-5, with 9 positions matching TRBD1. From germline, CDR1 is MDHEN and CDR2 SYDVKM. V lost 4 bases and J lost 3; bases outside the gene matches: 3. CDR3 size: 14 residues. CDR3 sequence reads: CASSYDRGKETQYF. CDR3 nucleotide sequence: TGTGCCAGCAGTTACGACAGGGGGAAAGAGACCCAGTACTTC.

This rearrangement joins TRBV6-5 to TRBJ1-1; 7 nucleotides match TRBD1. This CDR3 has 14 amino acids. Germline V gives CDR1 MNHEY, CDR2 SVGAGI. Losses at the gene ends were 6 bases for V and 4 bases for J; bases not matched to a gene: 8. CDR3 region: CASRQTGRTTEAFF. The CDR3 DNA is TGTGCCAGCAGGCAGACAGGGAGGACCACTGAAGCTTTCTTT.

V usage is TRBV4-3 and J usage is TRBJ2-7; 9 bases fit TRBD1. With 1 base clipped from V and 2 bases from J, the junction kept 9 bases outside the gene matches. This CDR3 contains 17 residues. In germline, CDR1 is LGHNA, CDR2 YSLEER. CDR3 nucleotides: TGCGCCAGCAGCCAAGGCCCTGACAGGGGGTTAACCTACGAGCAGTACTTC. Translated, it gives CASSQGPDRGLTYEQYF.

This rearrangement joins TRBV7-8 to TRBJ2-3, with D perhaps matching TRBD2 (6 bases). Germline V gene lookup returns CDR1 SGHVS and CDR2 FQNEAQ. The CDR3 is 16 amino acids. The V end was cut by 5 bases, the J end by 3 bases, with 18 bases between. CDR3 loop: CASSLGTALPTDTQYF. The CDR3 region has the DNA TGTGCCAGCAGCCTTGGGACTGCACTCCCGACAGATACGCAGTATTTT. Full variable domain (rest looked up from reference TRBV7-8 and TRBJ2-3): GAGVSQSPRYKVAKRGQDVALRCDPISGHVSLFWYQQALGQGPEFLTYFQNEAQLDKSGLPSDRFFAERPEGSVSTLKIQRTQQEDSAVYLCASSLGTALPTDTQYFGPGTRLTVL.

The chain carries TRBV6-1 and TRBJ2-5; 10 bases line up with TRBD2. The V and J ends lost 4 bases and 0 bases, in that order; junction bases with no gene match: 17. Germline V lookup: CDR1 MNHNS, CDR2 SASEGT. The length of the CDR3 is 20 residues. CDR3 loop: CASSAIAGGSSLSYQETQYF. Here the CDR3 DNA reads TGTGCCAGCAGTGCGATAGCGGGGGGTTCAAGTCTTTCGTACCAAGAGACCCAGTACTTC.

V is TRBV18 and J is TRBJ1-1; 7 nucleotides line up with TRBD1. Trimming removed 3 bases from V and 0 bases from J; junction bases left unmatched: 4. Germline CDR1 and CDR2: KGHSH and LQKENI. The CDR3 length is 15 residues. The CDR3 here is CASSPPTGMNTEAFF. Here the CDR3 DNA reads TGTGCCAGCTCACCCCCGACAGGGATGAACACTGAAGCTTTCTTT.

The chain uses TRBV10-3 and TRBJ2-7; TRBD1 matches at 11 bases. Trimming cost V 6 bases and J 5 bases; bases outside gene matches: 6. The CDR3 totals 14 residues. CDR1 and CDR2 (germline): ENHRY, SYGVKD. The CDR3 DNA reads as TGTGCCATCAGCGGGACAGGGGGAAGGAACGAGCAGTACTTC. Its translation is CAISGTGGRNEQYF.

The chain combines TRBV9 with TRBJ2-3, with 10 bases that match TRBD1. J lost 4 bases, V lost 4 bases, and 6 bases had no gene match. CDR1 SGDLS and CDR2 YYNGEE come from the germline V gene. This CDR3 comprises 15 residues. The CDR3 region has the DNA TGTGCCAGCAGCACCCGACAGGGGGCCGCAGATACGCAGTATTTT. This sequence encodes CASSTRQGAADTQYF.

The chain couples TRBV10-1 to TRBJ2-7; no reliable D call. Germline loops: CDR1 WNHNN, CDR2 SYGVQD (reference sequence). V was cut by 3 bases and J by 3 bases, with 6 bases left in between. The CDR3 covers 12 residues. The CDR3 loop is CASSDGNYEQYF. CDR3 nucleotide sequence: TGCGCCAGCAGTGATGGCAACTACGAGCAGTACTTC.

CDR3 residues: CASSQVDLGLSYNEQFF. CDR3 bases: TGCGCCAGCAGCCAAGTTGACCTGGGCCTCTCCTACAATGAGCAGTTCTTC. V and J are TRBV4-1 and TRBJ2-1; D remains ambiguous. V lost 1 base and J 0 bases, leaving 13 bases between the germline ends. The CDR3 has 17 amino acids. Germline V lookup: CDR1 MGHRA, CDR2 YSYEKL.